Listed here are 6 T cell receptor beta chains from one sample, sequenced in a study of blood T cell repertoires in COVID-19. The repertoire was sequenced with immunoSEQ multiplex PCR; TCRdb's copy has only in-frame clones and lacks some. The sample has 180,000 or so clones, 70% to 80% seen once. The sample comprised PBMCs or T cells enriched from blood (not recorded which). These receptor sequences come from a man aged 55 to 70 who had been exposed to COVID-19.

This sequence joins TRBV27 and TRBJ2-7; 7 bases match TRBD2. V lost 9 bases and J lost 7; bases outside the gene matches: 12. The length of the CDR3 is 13 residues. Germline CDR1 reads MNHEY; CDR2 reads SMNVEV (reference sequence). For the CDR3, the DNA is TGTGCCAGTTCCCATCAGAGCGGGGAAGAGCAGTACTTC. It yields the protein CASSHQSGEEQYF.

The chain links TRBV2 to TRBJ2-7; 7 nucleotides match TRBD1. Per the germline V gene, CDR1 is SNHLY and CDR2 is FYNNEI. The CDR3 covers 14 residues. V was clipped by 6 bases and J by 0 bases; unmatched bases: 5. The CDR3 here is CASSGTAVSYEQYF. The CDR3 region has the DNA TGTGCCAGCAGCGGGACAGCCGTCTCCTACGAGCAGTACTTC.

The rearrangement links TRBV7-3 to TRBJ2-2; D is undetermined. This CDR3 is 16 amino acids long. CDR1 and CDR2 (germline): SGHTA, FQGTGA. Between the trimmed V and J ends, which lost 4 bases and 2 bases, there was a span of 14 bases. CDR3 protein: CASSSTRVLNTGELFF. In DNA, the CDR3 is TGTGCCAGCAGCTCAACTCGGGTTCTTAACACCGGGGAGCTGTTTTTT.

This chain connects TRBV27 to TRBJ2-7, with 14 bases lining up with TRBD2. Germline V CDR1 and CDR2: MNHEY, SMNVEV (reference sequence). The CDR3 extends over 16 amino acids. V was pared by 2 bases and J by 4 bases, with 4 bases of the junction left unmatched. CDR3: CASSLGTSGRRYEQYF. Here the CDR3 DNA reads TGTGCCAGCAGTTTAGGGACTAGCGGGAGAAGGTACGAGCAGTACTTC.

The rearrangement uses TRBV5-1 and TRBJ2-2, with D maybe TRBD1 (5 bases). This CDR3 is 15 amino acids long. Germline CDR1 is SGHRS and CDR2 is YFSETQ. V lost 0 bases and J lost 7, with 13 bases in between. CDR3: CASSLEGVASGELFF. DNA for the CDR3: TGCGCCAGCAGCTTGGAAGGGGTCGCTAGCGGGGAGCTGTTTTTT.

The rearrangement joins TRBV19 to TRBJ1-1, with a possible D match to TRBD1 (5 bases). Trimming removed 6 bases at V and 0 bases at J, with 14 bases between. From germline, CDR1 is LNHDA and CDR2 SQIVND (reference sequence). The CDR3 runs to 15 residues. The CDR3 nucleotides are TGTGCCAGTAGGTTGGGAGGGGTAATGAACACTGAAGCTTTCTTT. Encoded protein: CASRLGGVMNTEAFF.